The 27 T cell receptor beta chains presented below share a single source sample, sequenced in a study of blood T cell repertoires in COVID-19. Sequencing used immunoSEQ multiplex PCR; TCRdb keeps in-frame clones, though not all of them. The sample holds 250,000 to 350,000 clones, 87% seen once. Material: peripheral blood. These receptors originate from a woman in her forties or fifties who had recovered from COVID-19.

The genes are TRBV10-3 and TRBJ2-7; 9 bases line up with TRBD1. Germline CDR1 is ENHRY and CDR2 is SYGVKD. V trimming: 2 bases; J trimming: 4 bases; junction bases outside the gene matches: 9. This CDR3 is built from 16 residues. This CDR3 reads CAISENAGTGMYEQYF. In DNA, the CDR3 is TGTGCCATCAGTGAGAACGCCGGGACAGGGATGTACGAGCAGTACTTC.

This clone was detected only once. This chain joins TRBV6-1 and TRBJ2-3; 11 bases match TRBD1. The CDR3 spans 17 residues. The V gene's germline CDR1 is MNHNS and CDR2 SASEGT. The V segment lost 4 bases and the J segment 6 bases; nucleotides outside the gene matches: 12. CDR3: CASSAALGGQGADTQYF. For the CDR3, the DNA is TGTGCCAGCAGTGCAGCTTTGGGAGGACAGGGGGCCGATACGCAGTATTTT.

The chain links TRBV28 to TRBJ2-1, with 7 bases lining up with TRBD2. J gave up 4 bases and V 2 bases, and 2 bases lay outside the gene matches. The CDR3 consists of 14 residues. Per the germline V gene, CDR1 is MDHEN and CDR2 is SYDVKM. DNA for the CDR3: TGTGCCAGCAGTTTAAGTAGCGGGTACAATGAGCAGTTCTTC. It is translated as CASSLSSGYNEQFF.

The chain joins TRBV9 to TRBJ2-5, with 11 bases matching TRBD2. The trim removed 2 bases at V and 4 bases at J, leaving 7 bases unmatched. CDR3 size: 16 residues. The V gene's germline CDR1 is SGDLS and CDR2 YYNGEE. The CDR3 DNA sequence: TGTGCCAGCAGCGTCCTTAGCGGGAGGGCTGGAGAGACCCAGTACTTC. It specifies CASSVLSGRAGETQYF.

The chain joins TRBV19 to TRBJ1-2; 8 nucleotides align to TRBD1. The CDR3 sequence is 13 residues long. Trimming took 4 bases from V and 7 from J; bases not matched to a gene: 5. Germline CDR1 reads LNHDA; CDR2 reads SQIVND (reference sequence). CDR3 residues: CASSTRTGLGYTF. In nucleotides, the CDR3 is TGTGCCAGTAGTACCCGGACAGGGCTTGGCTACACCTTC.

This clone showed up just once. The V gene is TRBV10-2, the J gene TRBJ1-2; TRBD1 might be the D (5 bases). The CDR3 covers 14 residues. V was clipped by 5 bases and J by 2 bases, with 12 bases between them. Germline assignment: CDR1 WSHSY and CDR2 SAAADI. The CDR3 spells CASSKGNRNYGYTF. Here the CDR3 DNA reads TGCGCCAGCAGTAAGGGGAATCGGAACTATGGCTACACCTTC.

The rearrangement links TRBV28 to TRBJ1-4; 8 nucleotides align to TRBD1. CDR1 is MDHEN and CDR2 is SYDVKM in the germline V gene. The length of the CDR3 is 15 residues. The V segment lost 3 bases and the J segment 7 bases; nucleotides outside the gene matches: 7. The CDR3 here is CASSLVRGLGEKLFF. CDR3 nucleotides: TGTGCCAGCAGTTTGGTCAGGGGGCTGGGTGAAAAACTGTTTTTT. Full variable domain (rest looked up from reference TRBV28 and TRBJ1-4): DVKVTQSSRYLVKRTGEKVFLECVQDMDHENMFWYRQDPGLGLRLIYFSYDVKMKEKGDIPEGYSVSREKKERFSLILESASTNQTSMYLCASSLVRGLGEKLFFGSGTQLSVL.

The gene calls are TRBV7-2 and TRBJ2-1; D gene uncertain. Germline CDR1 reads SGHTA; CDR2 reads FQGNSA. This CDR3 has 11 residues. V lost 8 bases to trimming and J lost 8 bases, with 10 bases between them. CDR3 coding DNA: TGTGCCAGCGGAGCTTACTATGAGCAGTTCTTC. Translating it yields CASGAYYEQFF.

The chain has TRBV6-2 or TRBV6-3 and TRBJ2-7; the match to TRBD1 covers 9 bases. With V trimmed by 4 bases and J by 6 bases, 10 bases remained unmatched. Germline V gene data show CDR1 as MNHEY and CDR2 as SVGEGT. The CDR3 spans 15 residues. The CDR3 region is CASSSRQGGRAEQYF. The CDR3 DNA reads TGTGCCAGCAGTTCCCGACAGGGGGGACGGGCCGAGCAGTACTTC.

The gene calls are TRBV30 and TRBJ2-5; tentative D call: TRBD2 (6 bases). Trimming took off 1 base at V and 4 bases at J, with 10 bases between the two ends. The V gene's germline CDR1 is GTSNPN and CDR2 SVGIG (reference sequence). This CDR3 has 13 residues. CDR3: CAWSAGVVETQYF. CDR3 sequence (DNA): TGTGCCTGGAGTGCGGGGGTTGTAGAGACCCAGTACTTC.

The CDR3 nucleotides are TGTGCCAGCAGCTTTACCCTTGGGGCCGCGGTTGAGCAGTTCTTC. Its translation: CASSFTLGAAVEQFF. V usage is TRBV7-9 and J usage is TRBJ2-1; D is possibly TRBD1 (5 bases). The CDR3 has 15 amino acids. Germline V gives CDR1 SEHNR, CDR2 FQNEAQ (reference sequence). The V and J ends lost 3 bases and 9 bases respectively, with 18 bases between them.

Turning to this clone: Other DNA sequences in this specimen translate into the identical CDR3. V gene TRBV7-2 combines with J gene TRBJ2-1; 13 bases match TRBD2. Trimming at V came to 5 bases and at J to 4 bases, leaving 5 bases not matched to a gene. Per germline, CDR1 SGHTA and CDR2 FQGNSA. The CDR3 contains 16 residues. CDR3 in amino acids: CASSLGLAGYYNEQFF. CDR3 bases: TGTGCCAGCAGCCTGGGACTAGCGGGGTATTACAATGAGCAGTTCTTC.

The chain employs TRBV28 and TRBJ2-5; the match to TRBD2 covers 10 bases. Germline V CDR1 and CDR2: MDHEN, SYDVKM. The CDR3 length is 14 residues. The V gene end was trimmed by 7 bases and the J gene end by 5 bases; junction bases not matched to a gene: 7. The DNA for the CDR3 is TGTGCCAGCATACCTAGCGGGAGTGGGGAGACCCAGTACTTC. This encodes CASIPSGSGETQYF.

The CDR3 protein is CASSLSGTIENIQYF. CDR3 DNA: TGTGCCAGCAGCCTATCCGGGACAATCGAAAACATTCAGTACTTC. The rearrangement uses TRBV9 and TRBJ2-4, with D possibly matching TRBD1 (6 bases). CDR1 is SGDLS and CDR2 is YYNGEE in the germline V gene. V lost 4 bases, J lost 5 bases, and 16 bases lay in between. The CDR3 runs 15 residues.

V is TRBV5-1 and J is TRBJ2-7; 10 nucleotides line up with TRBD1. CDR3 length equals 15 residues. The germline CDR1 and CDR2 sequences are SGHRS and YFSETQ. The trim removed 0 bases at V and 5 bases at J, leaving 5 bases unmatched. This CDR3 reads CASSLARQGAHEQYF. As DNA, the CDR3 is TGCGCCAGCAGCTTGGCCCGACAGGGGGCCCACGAGCAGTACTTC. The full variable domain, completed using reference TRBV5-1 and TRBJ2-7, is KAGVTQTPRYLIKTRGQQVTLSCSPISGHRSVSWYQQTPGQGLQFLFEYFSETQRNKGNFPGRFSGRQFSNSRSEMNVSTLELGDSALYLCASSLARQGAHEQYFGPGTRLTVT.

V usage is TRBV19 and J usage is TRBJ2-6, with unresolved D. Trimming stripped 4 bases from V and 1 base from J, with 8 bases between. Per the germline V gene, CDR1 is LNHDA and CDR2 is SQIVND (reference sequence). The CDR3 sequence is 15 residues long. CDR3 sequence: CASSRSLSGANVLTF. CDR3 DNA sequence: TGTGCCAGTAGTAGATCACTATCTGGGGCCAACGTCCTGACTTTC.

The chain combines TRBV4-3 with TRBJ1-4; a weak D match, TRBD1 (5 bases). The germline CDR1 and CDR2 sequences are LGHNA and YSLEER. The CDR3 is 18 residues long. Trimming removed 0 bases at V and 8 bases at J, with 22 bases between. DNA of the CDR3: TGCGCCAGCAGCCAAGACCTTCTGGGACTCGCGGTGGAGGAAAAACTGTTTTTT. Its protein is CASSQDLLGLAVEEKLFF.

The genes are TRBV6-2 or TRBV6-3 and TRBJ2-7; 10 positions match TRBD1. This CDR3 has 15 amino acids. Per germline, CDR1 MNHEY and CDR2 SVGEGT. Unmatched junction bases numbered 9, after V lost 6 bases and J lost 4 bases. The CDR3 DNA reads TGTGCCAGCAGCCGACAGGGGGCTTATTCGTACGAGCAGTACTTC. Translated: CASSRQGAYSYEQYF.

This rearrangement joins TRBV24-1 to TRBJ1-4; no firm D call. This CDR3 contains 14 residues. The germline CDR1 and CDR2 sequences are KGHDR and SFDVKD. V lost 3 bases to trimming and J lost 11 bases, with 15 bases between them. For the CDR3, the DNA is TGTGCCACCAGTGATGCTAGCGGGTCGCGGAAACTGTTTTTT. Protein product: CATSDASGSRKLFF.

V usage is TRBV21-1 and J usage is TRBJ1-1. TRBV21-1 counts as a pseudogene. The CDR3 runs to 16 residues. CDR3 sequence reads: CASSKVGEGGGTEAFF. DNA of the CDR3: TGTGCCAGCAGCAAAGTGGGGGAGGGGGGCGGCACTGAAGCTTTCTTT.

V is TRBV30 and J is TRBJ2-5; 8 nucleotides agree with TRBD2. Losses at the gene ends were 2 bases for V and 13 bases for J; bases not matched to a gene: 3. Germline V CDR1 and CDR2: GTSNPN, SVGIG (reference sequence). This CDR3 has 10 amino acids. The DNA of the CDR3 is TGTGCCTGGAGTAGCGGGAGTATGTACTTC. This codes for CAWSSGSMYF. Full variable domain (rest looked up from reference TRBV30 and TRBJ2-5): SQTIHQWPATLVQPVGSPLSLECTVEGTSNPNLYWYRQAAGRGLQLLFYSVGIGQISSEVPQNLSASRPQDRQFILSSKKLLLSDSGFYLCAWSSGSMYFGPGTRLLVL.

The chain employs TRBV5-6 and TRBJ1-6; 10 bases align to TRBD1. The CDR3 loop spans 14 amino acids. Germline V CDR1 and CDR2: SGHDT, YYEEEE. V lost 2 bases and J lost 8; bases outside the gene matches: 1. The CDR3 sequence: CASSLGTGDSPLHF. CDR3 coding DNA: TGTGCCAGCAGCTTAGGGACAGGGGATTCACCCCTCCACTTT.

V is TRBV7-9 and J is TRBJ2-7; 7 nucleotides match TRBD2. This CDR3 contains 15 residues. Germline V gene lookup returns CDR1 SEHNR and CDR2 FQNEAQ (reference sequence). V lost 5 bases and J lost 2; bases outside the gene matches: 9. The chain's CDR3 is CASSPGGTLTYEQYF. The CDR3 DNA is TGTGCCAGCAGCCCGGGGGGAACACTGACCTACGAGCAGTACTTC. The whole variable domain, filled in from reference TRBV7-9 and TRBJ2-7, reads DTGVSQNPRHKITKRGQNVTFRCDPISEHNRLYWYRQTLGQGPEFLTYFQNEAQLEKSRLLSDRFSAERPKGSFSTLEIQRTEQGDSAMYLCASSPGGTLTYEQYFGPGTRLTVT.

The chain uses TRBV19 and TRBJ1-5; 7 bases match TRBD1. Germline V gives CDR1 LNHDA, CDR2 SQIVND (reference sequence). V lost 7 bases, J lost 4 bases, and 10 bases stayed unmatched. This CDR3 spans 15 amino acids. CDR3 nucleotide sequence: TGTGCCAGTAAGTTGACAGGGACGTTAAATCAGCCCCAGCATTTT. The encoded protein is CASKLTGTLNQPQHF. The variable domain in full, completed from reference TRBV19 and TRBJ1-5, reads DGGITQSPKYLFRKEGQNVTLSCEQNLNHDAMYWYRQDPGQGLRLIYYSQIVNDFQKGDIAEGYSVSREKKESFPLTVTSAQKNPTAFYLCASKLTGTLNQPQHFGDGTRLSIL.

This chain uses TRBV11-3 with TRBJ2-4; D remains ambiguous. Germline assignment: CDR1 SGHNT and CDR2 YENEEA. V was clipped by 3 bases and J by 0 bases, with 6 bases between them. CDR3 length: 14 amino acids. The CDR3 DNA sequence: TGTGCCAGCAGCTTTCTTTCAGCCAAAAACATTCAGTACTTC. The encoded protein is CASSFLSAKNIQYF.

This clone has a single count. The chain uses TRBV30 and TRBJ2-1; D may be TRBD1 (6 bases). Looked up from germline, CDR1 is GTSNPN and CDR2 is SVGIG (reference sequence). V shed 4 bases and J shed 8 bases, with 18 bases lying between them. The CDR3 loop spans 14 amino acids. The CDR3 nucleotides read TGTGCCTGGACCCGGGACAATGGGGGCCATGAGCAGTTCTTC. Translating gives CAWTRDNGGHEQFF.

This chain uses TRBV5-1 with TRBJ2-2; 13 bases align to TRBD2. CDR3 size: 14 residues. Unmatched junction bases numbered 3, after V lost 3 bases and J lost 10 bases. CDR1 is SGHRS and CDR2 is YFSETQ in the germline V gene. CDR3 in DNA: TGCGCCAGCAGCTCCGGACTAGCGGGAGAGGAGCTGTTTTTT. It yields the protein CASSSGLAGEELFF.